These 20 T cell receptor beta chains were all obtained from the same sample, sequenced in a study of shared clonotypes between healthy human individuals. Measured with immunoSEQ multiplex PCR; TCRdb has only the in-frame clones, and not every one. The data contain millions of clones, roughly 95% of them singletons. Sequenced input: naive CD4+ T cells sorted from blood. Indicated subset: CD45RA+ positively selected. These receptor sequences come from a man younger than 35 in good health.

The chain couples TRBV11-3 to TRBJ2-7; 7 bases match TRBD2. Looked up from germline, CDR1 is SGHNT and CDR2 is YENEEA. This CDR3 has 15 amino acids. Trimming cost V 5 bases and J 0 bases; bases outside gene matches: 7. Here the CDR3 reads CASSISGEGSYEQYF. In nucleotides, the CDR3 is TGTGCCAGCAGCATATCGGGGGAGGGCTCCTACGAGCAGTACTTC.

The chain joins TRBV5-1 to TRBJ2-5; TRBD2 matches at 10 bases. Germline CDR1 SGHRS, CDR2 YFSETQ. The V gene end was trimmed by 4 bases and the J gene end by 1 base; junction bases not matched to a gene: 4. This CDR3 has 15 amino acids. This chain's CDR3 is CASSPGLAAQETQYF. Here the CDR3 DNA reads TGCGCCAGCAGCCCCGGACTAGCGGCCCAAGAGACCCAGTACTTC.

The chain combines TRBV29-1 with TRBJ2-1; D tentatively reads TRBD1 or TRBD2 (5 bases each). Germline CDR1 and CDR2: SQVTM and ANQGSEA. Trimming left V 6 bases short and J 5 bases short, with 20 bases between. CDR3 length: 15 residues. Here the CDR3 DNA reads TGCAGCGTCCAAACCGGGACGGGTGGGCACAATGAGCAGTTCTTC. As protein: CSVQTGTGGHNEQFF.

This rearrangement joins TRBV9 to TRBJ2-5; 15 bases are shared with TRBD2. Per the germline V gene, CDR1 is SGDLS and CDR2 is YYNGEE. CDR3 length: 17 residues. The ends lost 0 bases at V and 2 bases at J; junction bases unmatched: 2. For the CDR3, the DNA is TGTGCCAGCAGCGTAGGGACTAGCGGGGGGGTACAAGAGACCCAGTACTTC. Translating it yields CASSVGTSGGVQETQYF.

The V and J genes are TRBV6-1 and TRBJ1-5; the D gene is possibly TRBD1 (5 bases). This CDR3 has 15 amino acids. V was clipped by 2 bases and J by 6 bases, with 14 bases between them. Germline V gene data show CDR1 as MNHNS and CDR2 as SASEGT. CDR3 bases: TGTGCCAGCAGTGAATTCTCGGTAGGGGTTCAGCCCCAGCATTTT. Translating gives CASSEFSVGVQPQHF.

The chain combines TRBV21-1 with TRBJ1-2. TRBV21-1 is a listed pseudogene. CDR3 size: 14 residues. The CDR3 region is CASSPRAAFYGYTF. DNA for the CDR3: TGTGCCAGCAGCCCTAGGGCCGCCTTTTATGGCTACACCTTC.

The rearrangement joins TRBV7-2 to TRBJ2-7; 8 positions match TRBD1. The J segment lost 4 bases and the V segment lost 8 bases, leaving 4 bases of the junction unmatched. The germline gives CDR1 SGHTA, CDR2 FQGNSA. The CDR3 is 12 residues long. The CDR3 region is CASGQGAYEQYF. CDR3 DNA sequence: TGTGCCAGCGGGCAGGGGGCATACGAGCAGTACTTC.

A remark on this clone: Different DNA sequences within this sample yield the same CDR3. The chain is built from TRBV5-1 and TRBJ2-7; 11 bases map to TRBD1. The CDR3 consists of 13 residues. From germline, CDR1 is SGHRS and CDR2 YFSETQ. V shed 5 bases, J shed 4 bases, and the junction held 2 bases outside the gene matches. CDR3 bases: TGCGCCAGCAGTTGGGACAGGGGGTACGAGCAGTACTTC. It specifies CASSWDRGYEQYF. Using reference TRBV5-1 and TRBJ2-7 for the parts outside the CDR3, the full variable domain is KAGVTQTPRYLIKTRGQQVTLSCSPISGHRSVSWYQQTPGQGLQFLFEYFSETQRNKGNFPGRFSGRQFSNSRSEMNVSTLELGDSALYLCASSWDRGYEQYFGPGTRLTVT.

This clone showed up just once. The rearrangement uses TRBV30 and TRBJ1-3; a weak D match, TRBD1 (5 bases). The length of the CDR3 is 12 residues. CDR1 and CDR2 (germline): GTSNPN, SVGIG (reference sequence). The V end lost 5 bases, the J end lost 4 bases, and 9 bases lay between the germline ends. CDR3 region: CAWGTDGNTIYF. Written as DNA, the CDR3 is TGTGCCTGGGGGACGGACGGAAACACCATATATTTT.

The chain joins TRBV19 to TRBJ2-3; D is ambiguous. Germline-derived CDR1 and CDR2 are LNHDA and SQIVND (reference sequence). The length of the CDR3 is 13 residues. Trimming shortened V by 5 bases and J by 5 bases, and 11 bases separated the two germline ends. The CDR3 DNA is TGTGCCAGTAGTGGGCTAGGGTTAGATACGCAGTATTTT. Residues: CASSGLGLDTQYF.

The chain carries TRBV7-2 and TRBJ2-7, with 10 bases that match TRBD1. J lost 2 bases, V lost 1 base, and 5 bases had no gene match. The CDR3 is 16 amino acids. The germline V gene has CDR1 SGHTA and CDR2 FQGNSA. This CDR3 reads CASSLGGGQGTYEQYF. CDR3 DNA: TGTGCCAGCAGCTTAGGCGGGGGACAGGGGACCTACGAGCAGTACTTC. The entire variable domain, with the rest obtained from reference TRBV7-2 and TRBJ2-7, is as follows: GAGVSQSPSNKVTEKGKDVELRCDPISGHTALYWYRQSLGQGLEFLIYFQGNSAPDKSGLPSDRFSAERTGGSVSTLTIQRTQQEDSAVYLCASSLGGGQGTYEQYFGPGTRLTVT.

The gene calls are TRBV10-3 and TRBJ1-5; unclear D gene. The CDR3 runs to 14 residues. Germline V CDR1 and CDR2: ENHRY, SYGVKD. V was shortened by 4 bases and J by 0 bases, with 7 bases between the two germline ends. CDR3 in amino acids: CAISVDYSNQPQHF. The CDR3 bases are TGTGCCATCAGTGTAGATTATAGCAATCAGCCCCAGCATTTT.

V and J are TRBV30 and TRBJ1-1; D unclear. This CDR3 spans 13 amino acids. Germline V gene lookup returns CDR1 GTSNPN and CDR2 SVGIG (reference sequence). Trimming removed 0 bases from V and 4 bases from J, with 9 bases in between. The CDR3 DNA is TGTGCCTGGAGTGTAGATTTAAGCACTGAAGCTTTCTTT. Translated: CAWSVDLSTEAFF. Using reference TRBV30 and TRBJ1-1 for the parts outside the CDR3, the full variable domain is SQTIHQWPATLVQPVGSPLSLECTVEGTSNPNLYWYRQAAGRGLQLLFYSVGIGQISSEVPQNLSASRPQDRQFILSSKKLLLSDSGFYLCAWSVDLSTEAFFGQGTRLTVV.

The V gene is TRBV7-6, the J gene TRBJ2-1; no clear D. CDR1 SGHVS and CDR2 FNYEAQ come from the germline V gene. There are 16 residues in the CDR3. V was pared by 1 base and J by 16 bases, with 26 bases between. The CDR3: CASSLVPYLPSPLSFF. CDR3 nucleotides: TGTGCCAGCAGCTTAGTGCCCTATCTTCCAAGTCCTCTGAGTTTCTTC. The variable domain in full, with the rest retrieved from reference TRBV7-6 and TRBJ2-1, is GAGVSQSPRYKVTKRGQDVALRCDPISGHVSLYWYRQALGQGPEFLTYFNYEAQQDKSGLPNDRFSAERPEGSISTLTIQRTEQRDSAMYRCASSLVPYLPSPLSFFGPGTRLTVL.

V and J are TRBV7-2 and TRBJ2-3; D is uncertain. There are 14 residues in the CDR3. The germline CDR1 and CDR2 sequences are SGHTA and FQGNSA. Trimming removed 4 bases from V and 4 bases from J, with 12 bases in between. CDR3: CASSSGRRADTQYF. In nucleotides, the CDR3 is TGTGCCAGCAGCTCTGGCCGAAGGGCAGATACGCAGTATTTT. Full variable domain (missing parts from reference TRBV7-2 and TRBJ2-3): GAGVSQSPSNKVTEKGKDVELRCDPISGHTALYWYRQSLGQGLEFLIYFQGNSAPDKSGLPSDRFSAERTGGSVSTLTIQRTQQEDSAVYLCASSSGRRADTQYFGPGTRLTVL.

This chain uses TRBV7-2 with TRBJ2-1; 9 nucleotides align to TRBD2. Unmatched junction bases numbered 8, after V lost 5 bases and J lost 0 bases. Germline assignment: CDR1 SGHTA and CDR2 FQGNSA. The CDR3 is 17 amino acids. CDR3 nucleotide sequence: TGTGCCAGCAGCCCCTTTTTAGCGGGAGTCTCCTACAATGAGCAGTTCTTC. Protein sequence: CASSPFLAGVSYNEQFF.

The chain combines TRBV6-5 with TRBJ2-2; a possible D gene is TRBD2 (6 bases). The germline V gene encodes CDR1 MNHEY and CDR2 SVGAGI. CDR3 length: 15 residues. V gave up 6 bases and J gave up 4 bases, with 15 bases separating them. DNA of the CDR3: TGTGCCAGCAGCGGGACTTCTCCCACCACCGGGGAGCTGTTTTTT. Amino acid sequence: CASSGTSPTTGELFF.

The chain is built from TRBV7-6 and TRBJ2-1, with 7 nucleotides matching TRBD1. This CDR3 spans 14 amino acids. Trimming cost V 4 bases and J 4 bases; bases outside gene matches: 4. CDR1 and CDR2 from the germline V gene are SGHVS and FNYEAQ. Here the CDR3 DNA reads TGTGCCAGCAGCTCCCACAGGGGTTACAATGAGCAGTTCTTC. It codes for CASSSHRGYNEQFF.

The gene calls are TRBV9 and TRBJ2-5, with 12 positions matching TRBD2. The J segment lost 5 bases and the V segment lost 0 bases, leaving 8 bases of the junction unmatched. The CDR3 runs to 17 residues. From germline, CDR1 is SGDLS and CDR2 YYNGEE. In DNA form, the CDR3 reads TGTGCCAGCAGCGTAGCTGCTAGCGGGAGGGCCGTCGAGACCCAGTACTTC. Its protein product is CASSVAASGRAVETQYF.

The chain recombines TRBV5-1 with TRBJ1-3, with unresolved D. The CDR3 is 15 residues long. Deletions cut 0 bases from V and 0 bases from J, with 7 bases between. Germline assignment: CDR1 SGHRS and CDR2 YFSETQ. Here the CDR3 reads CASSLGSNSGNTIYF. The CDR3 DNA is TGCGCCAGCAGCTTGGGTTCAAACTCTGGAAACACCATATATTTT. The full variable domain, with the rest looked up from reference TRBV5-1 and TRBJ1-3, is KAGVTQTPRYLIKTRGQQVTLSCSPISGHRSVSWYQQTPGQGLQFLFEYFSETQRNKGNFPGRFSGRQFSNSRSEMNVSTLELGDSALYLCASSLGSNSGNTIYFGEGSWLTVV.